These T cell receptor beta chains were read from a single sample in a study of blood T cell repertoires in COVID-19. Clones were read by immunoSEQ multiplex PCR, and TCRdb kept only the in-frame ones, dropping some. Of some 300,000 clones in the sample, around 91% were seen once. What was sequenced was peripheral blood. The receptors stem from a woman aged 40 to 50 with COVID-19, enrolled during active disease. Both conserved end residues are part of each CDR3. D genes are given only for firm matches. Rows may omit the clone size; those that give it use once, few, many or a size class.

J gene | clone size | D gene | V gene | CDR3 protein | CDR3 DNA
TRBJ2-7 | - | TRBD1 | TRBV19 | CASSIGDSSYEQYF | TGTGCCAGTAGTATAGGGGACAGTAGCTACGAGCAGTACTTC
TRBJ2-7 | - | TRBD2 | TRBV5-3 | CARSFTGTSDSYEQYF | TGTGCCAGAAGCTTCACCGGGACTAGCGACTCCTACGAGCAGTACTTC
TRBJ2-3 | once | - | TRBV6-2/TRBV6-3 | CASSYSIGLQFRTDTQYF | TGTGCCAGCAGTTACTCGATTGGTTTACAGTTCCGGACAGATACGCAGTATTTT
TRBJ2-2 | - | TRBD1 | TRBV15 | CATSRELGQGFGELFF | TGTGCCACCAGCAGAGAGCTAGGACAGGGGTTCGGGGAGCTGTTTTTT
TRBJ1-2 | - | - | TRBV30 | CAWSVLGDYGYTF | TGTGCCTGGAGTGTACTGGGAGACTATGGCTACACCTTC
TRBJ2-3 | - | - | TRBV5-1 | CASSLGRVSTDTQYF | TGCGCCAGCAGCTTGGGGCGGGTGAGCACAGATACGCAGTATTTT
TRBJ2-3 | - | - | TRBV11-2 | CASSPRQALSTDTQYF | TGTGCCAGCAGCCCCCGACAGGCCCTGAGCACAGATACGCAGTATTTT
TRBJ1-1 | - | TRBD1 | TRBV28 | CASSLSGGFTEAFF | TGTGCCAGCAGTCTTTCAGGGGGCTTCACTGAAGCTTTCTTT
TRBJ1-5 | - | - | TRBV19 | CASSPLWQGVGQPQHF | TGTGCCAGTAGCCCCCTTTGGCAGGGCGTGGGACAGCCCCAGCATTTT
TRBJ2-7 | - | TRBD1 | TRBV5-1 | CASSRTTGGYEQYF | TGCGCCAGCAGCAGAACGACAGGGGGCTACGAGCAGTACTTC
TRBJ2-3 | few | TRBD2 | TRBV10-3 | CAITGGLTDTQYF | TGTGCCATCACGGGGGGGCTCACAGATACGCAGTATTTT
TRBJ2-3 | - | TRBD2 | TRBV5-1 | CASSLGGLAGVDTQYF | TGCGCCAGCAGCTTGGGCGGACTAGCGGGAGTGGATACGCAGTATTTT
TRBJ2-3 | - | - | TRBV7-2 | CASSLRSRGDTQYF | TGTGCCAGCAGCTTAAGGTCCCGAGGCGATACGCAGTATTTT
TRBJ2-4 | - | TRBD1 | TRBV28 | CASSSEGTGRGKNIQYF | TGTGCCAGCAGTTCGGAAGGGACAGGGAGGGGCAAAAACATTCAGTACTTC
TRBJ1-3 | - | TRBD1 | TRBV9 | CASSFSTGLEGNTIYF | TGTGCCAGCAGCTTTTCGACAGGGCTGGAAGGAAACACCATATATTTT
TRBJ1-3 | - | TRBD1 | TRBV6-6 | CASSYDRDRAKNTIYF | TGTGCCAGCAGTTACGATCGGGACAGGGCCAAAAACACCATATATTTT
TRBJ1-1 | - | TRBD1 | TRBV5-1 | CASSLQGDPEAFF | TGCGCCAGCAGCTTACAGGGGGATCCAGAAGCTTTCTTT
TRBJ2-2 | - | - | TRBV5-8 | CASSLFYQGSTGELFF | TGTGCCAGCAGCTTATTCTACCAGGGGAGCACCGGGGAGCTGTTTTTT
TRBJ2-7 | - | - | TRBV28 | CASSLGLANEQYF | TGTGCCAGCAGTTTAGGGCTAGCGAACGAGCAGTACTTC
TRBJ2-7 | - | TRBD2 | TRBV6-2/TRBV6-3 | CASSPFRTSGVYEQYF | TGTGCCAGCAGTCCATTTAGGACTAGCGGAGTATACGAGCAGTACTTC
TRBJ2-2 | - | - | TRBV5-6 | CASSEQRNTGELFF | TGTGCCAGCAGCGAGCAGCGGAACACCGGGGAGCTGTTTTTT
TRBJ1-1 | - | - | TRBV12-3/TRBV12-4 | CASSQPDTEAFF | TGTGCCAGCAGTCAACCAGACACTGAAGCTTTCTTT
TRBJ1-3 | few | - | TRBV4-1 | CASSARANPSGNTIYF | TGCGCCAGCAGCGCCAGGGCGAATCCCTCTGGAAACACCATATATTTT
TRBJ1-2 | - | - | TRBV28 | CASDSLGGVSYTF | TGTGCCAGCGATTCCCTCGGAGGGGTGAGCTACACCTTC
TRBJ1-2 | - | - | TRBV6-5 | CASSYQDGNYGYTF | TGTGCCAGCAGTTACCAGGATGGTAACTATGGCTACACCTTC
TRBJ1-6 | - | TRBD1 | TRBV2 | CASSADRVEPPLHF | TGTGCCAGCAGTGCCGACAGGGTAGAGCCACCCCTCCACTTT
TRBJ1-4 | few | - | TRBV28 | CASTENRGVREKLFF | TGTGCCAGCACGGAAAACCGGGGGGTTCGAGAAAAACTGTTTTTT
TRBJ2-7 | - | - | TRBV28 | CASTFGPLVDEQYF | TGTGCCAGCACCTTTGGGCCACTCGTGGACGAGCAGTACTTC
TRBJ1-1 | - | - | TRBV18 | CASSLGGDTEAFF | TGTGCCAGCTCACTAGGAGGGGACACTGAAGCTTTCTTT
TRBJ2-1 | - | - | TRBV7-2 | CASSPLAEQFF | TGTGCCAGCAGCCCTCTAGCGGAGCAGTTCTTC
TRBJ2-3 | - | TRBD2 | TRBV4-2 | CASSQEETAGSTDTQYF | TGTGCCAGCAGCCAAGAGGAGACAGCGGGGAGCACAGATACGCAGTATTTT
TRBJ1-5 | - | - | TRBV28 | CASSSPGHLPSNQPQHF | TGTGCCAGCAGTTCACCGGGACACTTGCCTAGCAATCAGCCCCAGCATTTT
TRBJ2-2 | - | - | TRBV28 | CASSLAANTGELFF | TGTGCCAGCAGTTTGGCCGCGAACACCGGGGAGCTGTTTTTT
TRBJ1-1 | - | - | TRBV4-1 | CAILWGVTRDITEAFF | TGCGCCATCCTGTGGGGGGTGACGCGGGATATCACTGAAGCTTTCTTT
TRBJ1-4 | - | TRBD1 | TRBV5-1 | CASSPRKGQYEKLFF | TGCGCCAGCAGCCCTAGAAAGGGACAGTATGAAAAACTGTTTTTT
TRBJ1-2 | - | - | TRBV12-3/TRBV12-4 | CASSIRATYGYTF | TGTGCCAGCAGTATCCGAGCGACCTATGGCTACACCTTC
TRBJ2-7 | - | - | TRBV5-5 | CASSPDRASYEQYF | TGTGCCAGCAGCCCCGACAGAGCCTCCTACGAGCAGTACTTC
TRBJ1-2 | - | - | TRBV25-1 | CASSENTGRRGYTF | TGTGCCAGCAGTGAAAACACAGGGCGGAGAGGCTACACCTTC
TRBJ1-1 | - | - | TRBV2 | CASSPPGEAFF | TGTGCCAGCAGTCCCCCGGGTGAAGCTTTCTTT
TRBJ2-1 | - | TRBD1 | TRBV15 | CATSRPTGTGKRNEQFF | TGTGCCACCAGCAGACCTACCGGGACAGGGAAGAGAAATGAGCAGTTCTTC
TRBJ1-5 | - | TRBD1 | TRBV12-5 | CASGLMIGGQNNQPQHF | TGTGCTAGTGGTTTGATGATAGGGGGACAGAATAATCAGCCCCAGCATTTT
TRBJ1-1 | - | - | TRBV6-1 | CASSETPGYTEAFF | TGTGCCAGCAGTGAAACTCCAGGGTACACTGAAGCTTTCTTT
TRBJ2-5 | - | TRBD1 | TRBV7-3 | CASSSRQGEATQYF | TGTGCCAGCAGCTCCCGACAGGGAGAAGCGACCCAGTACTTC
TRBJ1-6 | - | - | TRBV6-5 | CASSSGLAGSPLHF | TGTGCCAGCAGTTCCGGCCTAGCCGGTTCACCCCTCCACTTT
TRBJ2-2 | - | - | TRBV7-3 | CASSYISRGTGELFF | TGTGCCAGCAGCTATATAAGCCGCGGCACCGGGGAGCTGTTTTTT
TRBJ2-3 | - | - | TRBV6-4 | CASSDSSNRDPRTQYF | TGTGCCAGCAGTGACTCGAGTAACAGGGACCCCCGTACGCAGTATTTT
TRBJ1-6 | - | - | TRBV9 | CASSVGGQGSSYNSPLHF | TGTGCCAGCAGCGTAGGTGGGCAGGGGAGCTCCTATAATTCACCCCTCCACTTT
TRBJ2-3 | - | TRBD1 | TRBV4-3 | CASSQDWGTGLPDTQYF | TGCGCCAGCAGCCAAGACTGGGGGACAGGTCTTCCAGATACGCAGTATTTT
TRBJ2-6 | - | TRBD1 | TRBV27 | CATRYTGGPGANVLTF | TGTGCCACCCGATACACAGGGGGCCCAGGGGCCAACGTCCTGACTTTC
TRBJ1-1 | - | - | TRBV5-1 | CASSIQGPSNTEAFF | TGCGCCAGCAGTATTCAGGGCCCTTCGAACACTGAAGCTTTCTTT